The 29 T cell receptor beta chains reported below all come from one sample, sequenced in a study of OX40 agonist ivuxolimab in advanced cancers. Measured with immunoSEQ multiplex PCR; TCRdb has only the in-frame clones, and not every one. The sample has about 76,000 clones, around 86% seen once. The sample consisted of CD4+ or CD8+ T cells sorted from blood, taken in a trial of the OX40 agonist ivuxolimab. The receptors were gathered from an adult with an advanced solid tumor such as melanoma, head and neck, liver or kidney cancer.

The chain employs TRBV7-2 and TRBJ2-2; the D gene is possibly TRBD2 (6 bases). Trimming pared 2 bases from V and 8 bases from J, leaving 12 bases between. Germline V gene sequence: CDR1 SGHTA, CDR2 FQGNSA. The CDR3 consists of 14 residues. In DNA form, the CDR3 reads TGTGCCAGCAGCTTAAACGGGGGTGCTGGGGAGCTGTTTTTT. Amino acid sequence: CASSLNGGAGELFF. Based on the CDR3 plus reference TRBV7-2 and TRBJ2-2, the full variable domain is GAGVSQSPSNKVTEKGKDVELRCDPISGHTALYWYRQSLGQGLEFLIYFQGNSAPDKSGLPSDRFSAERTGGSVSTLTIQRTQQEDSAVYLCASSLNGGAGELFFGEGSRLTVL.

The chain joins TRBV28 to TRBJ1-1; D may be TRBD1 (6 bases). The CDR3 runs 14 residues. V dropped 4 bases and J dropped 1 base, with 10 bases sitting between them. The germline gives CDR1 MDHEN, CDR2 SYDVKM. The CDR3 loop reads CASSSPDRNTEAFF. The CDR3 DNA follows: TGTGCCAGCAGTTCCCCGGACAGGAACACTGAAGCTTTCTTT.

The V gene is TRBV27, the J gene TRBJ1-2; 7 bases are a match to TRBD1. V lost 5 bases to trimming and J lost 8 bases; unmatched junction nucleotides: 14. In germline, CDR1 is MNHEY, CDR2 SMNVEV (reference sequence). The CDR3 consists of 15 residues. The CDR3 region is CASSGPGQLDRGYTF. The CDR3 region has the DNA TGTGCCAGCAGTGGCCCGGGACAGCTAGACAGGGGCTACACCTTC.

V and J are TRBV1 and TRBJ1-2; TRBD1, as called in the table, went unchecked against the DNA. TRBV1 is a listed pseudogene. CDR3 length: 16 residues. This chain's CDR3 is CTSRQFGVRKTYGYTF. CDR3 sequence (DNA): TGCACCAGCAGACAGTTCGGTGTGCGAAAGACCTATGGCTACACCTTC.

A few counts support this clone. The CDR3 region has the DNA TGTGCCAGCAGTCCGGACATCCTTAAGGGGAAACTGTTTTTT. Protein sequence: CASSPDILKGKLFF. The chain couples TRBV27 to TRBJ1-4; D might be TRBD1 (5 bases). Deletions cut 5 bases from V and 11 bases from J, with 18 bases between. Germline V lookup: CDR1 MNHEY, CDR2 SMNVEV (reference sequence). The CDR3 spans 14 residues.

CDR3 protein: CASSREGSRVQSPLHF. In nucleotides, the CDR3 is TGTGCCAGCAGCCGCGAGGGCTCCAGGGTACAATCACCCCTCCACTTT. The rearrangement joins TRBV4-2 to TRBJ1-6; a possible D gene is TRBD1 (5 bases). The V and J ends lost 4 bases and 10 bases respectively, with 20 bases between them. Germline V gene data show CDR1 as LGHNA and CDR2 as YNFKEQ. The CDR3 consists of 16 residues.

The chain joins TRBV6-5 to TRBJ1-5; TRBD1 aligns across 7 bases. CDR3 length equals 15 residues. Per germline, CDR1 MNHEY and CDR2 SVGAGI. V lost 4 bases to trimming and J lost 1 base; unmatched junction nucleotides: 4. CDR3 sequence (DNA): TGTGCCAGCAGTTCGACAGGGCGAAGCAATCAGCCCCAGCATTTT. This translates into CASSSTGRSNQPQHF.

V gene TRBV2 combines with J gene TRBJ2-7, with TRBD2 as a possible D gene (5 bases). V was shortened by 7 bases and J by 1 base, with 14 bases between the two germline ends. CDR1 is SNHLY, CDR2 FYNNEI, per germline. CDR3 length: 14 amino acids. This CDR3 is CASINRRTSYEQYV. CDR3 DNA sequence: TGTGCCAGCATTAATAGACGGACTTCCTACGAGCAGTACGTC.

V is TRBV6-5 and J is TRBJ2-3, with TRBD2 matching 7 bases. The CDR3 consists of 14 residues. Germline values: CDR1 MNHEY, CDR2 SVGAGI. V shed 5 bases, J shed 5 bases, and the junction held 7 bases outside the gene matches. DNA of the CDR3: TGTGCCAGCAGTCGAGGGAGGGAGCGAGATACGCAGTATTTT. Amino acid sequence: CASSRGRERDTQYF.

A few counts support this clone. The chain employs TRBV28 and TRBJ1-1; the D gene is possibly TRBD1 (5 bases). V shed 6 bases and J shed 2 bases, with 13 bases lying between them. Germline V lookup: CDR1 MDHEN, CDR2 SYDVKM. The CDR3 runs 14 residues. DNA for the CDR3: TGTGCCAGCAGCCGACTTCAGGGAAACACTGAAGCTTTCTTT. Amino acids: CASSRLQGNTEAFF. The variable domain in full, completed from reference TRBV28 and TRBJ1-1, reads DVKVTQSSRYLVKRTGEKVFLECVQDMDHENMFWYRQDPGLGLRLIYFSYDVKMKEKGDIPEGYSVSREKKERFSLILESASTNQTSMYLCASSRLQGNTEAFFGQGTRLTVV.

The chain uses TRBV19 and TRBJ2-6, with a possible D match to TRBD1 (6 bases). V was clipped by 4 bases and J by 1 base, with 17 bases between them. This CDR3 spans 18 amino acids. CDR1 LNHDA and CDR2 SQIVND come from the germline V gene (reference sequence). CDR3 nucleotides: TGTGCCAGTAGTAAAAGGGGGTGGAGAGAGTCTGGGGCCAACGTCCTGACTTTC. It is translated as CASSKRGWRESGANVLTF.

The rearrangement joins TRBV5-1 to TRBJ1-1; no firm D call. Trimming removed 2 bases from V and 0 bases from J, with 17 bases in between. This CDR3 has 17 residues. CDR1 and CDR2 (germline): SGHRS, YFSETQ. The CDR3 nucleotides read TGCGCCAGCAGCTTCGGTCCACTGGGGTTGATGAACACTGAAGCTTTCTTT. This codes for CASSFGPLGLMNTEAFF.

A few counts support this clone. The V gene is TRBV28, the J gene TRBJ1-1; D may be TRBD1 (5 bases). This CDR3 contains 13 residues. Trimming shortened V by 5 bases and J by 4 bases, and 11 bases separated the two germline ends. Germline V gives CDR1 MDHEN, CDR2 SYDVKM. CDR3 loop: CASSPGYRTEAFF. Written as DNA, the CDR3 is TGTGCCAGCAGTCCAGGGTATCGCACTGAAGCTTTCTTT.

V gene TRBV7-2 combines with J gene TRBJ1-4; D remains ambiguous. CDR1 is SGHTA and CDR2 is FQGNSA in the germline V gene. The length of the CDR3 is 15 residues. Trimming pared 7 bases from V and 4 bases from J, leaving 16 bases between. DNA of the CDR3: TGTGCCAGCACCCCCAGAGAGCGGGGTAATGAAAAACTGTTTTTT. Protein: CASTPRERGNEKLFF.

The rearrangement uses TRBV7-9 and TRBJ1-2; D is unclear. Between the trimmed V and J ends, which lost 1 base and 4 bases, there was a span of 10 bases. The CDR3 consists of 14 residues. Germline CDR1 SEHNR, CDR2 FQNEAQ (reference sequence). CDR3: CASSLVEGTYGYTF. The CDR3 region has the DNA TGTGCCAGCAGCTTAGTAGAGGGTACCTATGGCTACACCTTC.

This sequence joins TRBV21-1 and TRBJ1-5. TRBV21-1 is a listed pseudogene. The CDR3 is 13 amino acids. As DNA, the CDR3 is TGTGCCCCCTGGATCCCTAGCAATCAGCCCCAGCATTTT. Translating it yields CAPWIPSNQPQHF.

This chain connects TRBV5-4 to TRBJ2-3; TRBD1 agrees at 8 bases. The CDR3 runs 15 residues. Germline loops: CDR1 SGHNT, CDR2 YYREEE (reference sequence). V trimming: 4 bases; J trimming: 0 bases; junction bases outside the gene matches: 4. CDR3 coding DNA: TGTGCCAGCAGCCCGCGGACAGGGAGCACAGATACGCAGTATTTT. Its translation: CASSPRTGSTDTQYF.

The V and J genes are TRBV27 and TRBJ2-7; 8 nucleotides agree with TRBD2. J was trimmed by 3 bases and V by 3 bases; bases with no gene match: 22. The germline gives CDR1 MNHEY, CDR2 SMNVEV (reference sequence). This CDR3 spans 20 amino acids. In DNA form, the CDR3 reads TGTGCCAGCAGTTTTGGGCGGTCGGGGATCGGGGGGGCTGTTGTCTACGAGCAGTACTTC. Protein: CASSFGRSGIGGAVVYEQYF.

V is TRBV27 and J is TRBJ1-2; 8 bases agree with TRBD1. The CDR3 is 13 amino acids. Germline loops: CDR1 MNHEY, CDR2 SMNVEV (reference sequence). V lost 6 bases, J lost 4 bases, and 4 bases stayed unmatched. The CDR3 nucleotides read TGTGCCAGCAGCAATGACAGGGGCTATGGCTACACCTTC. Residues: CASSNDRGYGYTF.

The V and J genes are TRBV7-8 and TRBJ1-6; a possible D gene is TRBD1 (6 bases). V was pared by 1 base and J by 7 bases, with 14 bases between. The CDR3 loop spans 16 amino acids. Germline lookup yields CDR1 SGHVS and CDR2 FQNEAQ. The CDR3 protein is CASSLEIQGRNSPLHF. Written as DNA, the CDR3 is TGTGCCAGCAGCTTAGAAATCCAGGGGAGGAATTCACCCCTCCACTTT.

The J gene is TRBJ2-5, the V gene TRBV25-1; 9 bases align to TRBD1. Germline values: CDR1 MGHDK, CDR2 SYGVNS. V dropped 3 bases and J dropped 4; count of bases not matched to a gene: 3. This CDR3 is 14 amino acids long. The CDR3 region has the DNA TGTGCCAGCAGTGACCCGACAGGGGGAGAGACCCAGTACTTC. Translated: CASSDPTGGETQYF.

The rearrangement uses TRBV14 and TRBJ2-7; D uncertain. CDR3 length equals 13 residues. V lost 3 bases and J lost 7, with 13 bases in between. Germline lookup yields CDR1 SGHDN and CDR2 FVKESK. The CDR3 sequence: CASSHLPPWEQYF. The DNA for the CDR3 is TGTGCCAGCAGCCACCTACCCCCGTGGGAGCAGTACTTC. Filled out from reference TRBV14 and TRBJ2-7, the complete variable domain reads EAGVTQFPSHSVIEKGQTVTLRCDPISGHDNLYWYRRVMGKEIKFLLHFVKESKQDESGMPNNRFLAERTGGTYSTLKVQPAELEDSGVYFCASSHLPPWEQYFGPGTRLTVT.

The CDR3: CASEQGLANTGELFF. The CDR3 region has the DNA TGTGCCAGCGAACAGGGACTAGCGAACACCGGGGAGCTGTTTTTT. The chain uses TRBV2 and TRBJ2-2; the match to TRBD2 covers 8 bases. V was pared by 8 bases and J by 0 bases, with 5 bases of the junction left unmatched. This CDR3 comprises 15 residues. Germline V lookup: CDR1 SNHLY, CDR2 FYNNEI.

This clone was detected only once. V is TRBV7-9 and J is TRBJ1-6; a possible D gene is TRBD1 (6 bases). Trimming stripped 2 bases from V and 8 bases from J, with 16 bases between. CDR1 is SEHNR and CDR2 is FQNEAQ in the germline V gene (reference sequence). There are 16 residues in the CDR3. The CDR3 reads CASSLYKGVLYSPLHF. CDR3 coding DNA: TGTGCCAGCAGCTTATATAAGGGGGTTCTCTATTCACCCCTCCACTTT.

The chain recombines TRBV6-1 with TRBJ2-4; D tentatively reads TRBD1 or TRBD2 (5 bases each). Trimming took 1 base from V and 1 from J, leaving 5 bases between them. This CDR3 has 14 residues. Germline V gene sequence: CDR1 MNHNS, CDR2 SASEGT. CDR3 amino acids: CASSEGGAKNIQYF. Written as DNA, the CDR3 is TGTGCCAGCAGTGAAGGGGGGGCCAAAAACATTCAGTACTTC.

This clone was detected only once. The V gene is TRBV27, the J gene TRBJ2-5, with D possibly being TRBD1 (6 bases). This CDR3 is built from 15 residues. Germline CDR1 is MNHEY and CDR2 is SMNVEV (reference sequence). V was cut by 5 bases and J by 2 bases, with 15 bases left in between. The CDR3 DNA reads as TGTGCCAGCAGTCCCAGGCAGGGGCGGCAAGAGACCCAGTACTTC. Its protein product is CASSPRQGRQETQYF.

Details on this clone: This same CDR3 is encoded by further DNA sequences in the sample. V gene TRBV4-1 combines with J gene TRBJ2-5; 10 bases line up with TRBD2. J lost 5 bases, V lost 3 bases, and 15 bases had no gene match. Germline CDR1 reads MGHRA; CDR2 reads YSYEKL. The CDR3 has 18 amino acids. The CDR3 here is CASSQRGREAGGQETQYF. The DNA for the CDR3 is TGCGCCAGCAGCCAGAGGGGGCGAGAAGCGGGGGGGCAGGAGACCCAGTACTTC.

The genes are TRBV7-9 and TRBJ1-1, with 7 positions matching TRBD1. The CDR3 covers 15 residues. The germline gives CDR1 SEHNR, CDR2 FQNEAQ (reference sequence). Trimming removed 1 base from V and 4 bases from J; junction bases left unmatched: 6. The CDR3 DNA sequence: TGTGCCAGCAGCTTAGAGGGCAGGGGGGCCACTGAAGCTTTCTTT. Its translation is CASSLEGRGATEAFF.

The genes are TRBV7-2 and TRBJ2-5; 8 bases are a match to TRBD1. The germline V gene encodes CDR1 SGHTA and CDR2 FQGNSA. CDR3 length: 16 amino acids. J gave up 5 bases and V 1 base, and 9 bases lay outside the gene matches. Here the CDR3 DNA reads TGTGCCAGCAGCTTAGGGGATCGACAGGGGTTGGAGACCCAGTACTTC. It specifies CASSLGDRQGLETQYF.